Below, 30 T cell receptor beta chains from the same sample are listed, as sequenced in a study of CD8+ T cells in alopecia areata. Treatment defined: oral pan-JAK inhibitor, 5-10 mg twice daily. cDNA prepared by RNA extraction and subsequent reverse transcription served as the template for sequencing. The repertoire was sequenced with immunoSEQ multiplex PCR; TCRdb's copy has only in-frame clones and lacks some. The repertoire includes a few hundred thousand clones, around two fifths of them detected once, and more than 0.4% sits in the top ten. Specimen: CD4+ T cells sorted from blood, collected at approximately week 30, from a patient treated with tofacitinib. Every receptor here comes from a human donor with alopecia areata.

In its sample, this clone was seen once. The chain uses TRBV5-1 and TRBJ2-7, with D possibly being TRBD1 (6 bases). Germline V gives CDR1 SGHRS, CDR2 YFSETQ. The V and J ends lost 0 bases and 2 bases respectively, with 9 bases between them. This CDR3 comprises 14 residues. CDR3 loop: CASSLEDRAYEQYF. Here the CDR3 DNA reads TGCGCCAGCAGCTTGGAGGACAGAGCCTACGAGCAGTACTTC.

This clone has a handful of counts. The chain combines TRBV9 with TRBJ1-2; 8 nucleotides align to TRBD1. Germline V lookup: CDR1 SGDLS, CDR2 YYNGEE. The junction had 15 bases not matched to a gene; V was cut back by 6 bases and J by 8 bases. This CDR3 contains 15 residues. For the CDR3, the DNA is TGTGCCAGCACCGACCCGAGACAGGGGCGTGGCGGCTACACCTTC. Translation gives CASTDPRQGRGGYTF.

The chain carries TRBV5-4 and TRBJ2-1; D might be TRBD1 (6 bases). Between the trimmed V and J ends, which lost 7 bases and 6 bases, there was a span of 17 bases. The CDR3 sequence is 14 residues long. From germline, CDR1 is SGHNT and CDR2 YYREEE (reference sequence). CDR3 amino acids: CASAKEGVLNEQFF. The CDR3 DNA reads as TGTGCCAGCGCGAAAGAGGGGGTCCTCAATGAGCAGTTCTTC.

This chain uses TRBV5-6 with TRBJ1-2; the D gene is possibly TRBD1 (5 bases). V was trimmed by 3 bases and J by 0 bases, leaving 9 bases between them. Looked up from germline, CDR1 is SGHDT and CDR2 is YYEEEE. This CDR3 contains 14 residues. Here the CDR3 reads CASSWGEANYGYTF. The CDR3 DNA reads as TGTGCCAGCAGCTGGGGCGAAGCTAACTATGGCTACACCTTC.

This sequence joins TRBV20-1 and TRBJ2-1; D unclear. V was pared by 6 bases and J by 12 bases, with 15 bases between. Looked up from germline, CDR1 is DFQATT and CDR2 is SNEGSKA (reference sequence). The CDR3 consists of 11 residues. The CDR3 DNA reads as TGCAGTGCACAATCCGGGTCGCCGCAGTTCTTC. Translated, it gives CSAQSGSPQFF.

This sequence joins TRBV30 and TRBJ1-5; TRBD1 matches at 9 bases. This CDR3 has 14 residues. Germline V lookup: CDR1 GTSNPN, CDR2 SVGIG (reference sequence). The J segment lost 3 bases and the V segment lost 3 bases, leaving 3 bases of the junction unmatched. CDR3 DNA sequence: TGTGCCTGGAGGGGACAGGGTTTCAATCAGCCCCAGCATTTT. Amino acids: CAWRGQGFNQPQHF.

V gene TRBV5-1 combines with J gene TRBJ2-2; D not certain. The CDR3 loop spans 14 amino acids. Germline values: CDR1 SGHRS, CDR2 YFSETQ. Trimming cost V 2 bases and J 3 bases, with 8 bases left between them. The CDR3 loop reads CASSFGRDTGELFF. CDR3 DNA sequence: TGCGCCAGCAGCTTCGGACGGGACACCGGGGAGCTGTTTTTT.

This chain links TRBV2 with TRBJ2-3; TRBD1 aligns across 8 bases. This CDR3 is 14 amino acids long. Germline V gene sequence: CDR1 SNHLY, CDR2 FYNNEI. J was trimmed by 4 bases and V by 6 bases; bases with no gene match: 6. CDR3 amino acids: CASSPDRGADTQYF. CDR3 sequence (DNA): TGTGCCAGCAGCCCAGACAGGGGCGCAGATACGCAGTATTTT. Full variable domain (remainder filled in from reference TRBV2 and TRBJ2-3): EPEVTQTPSHQVTQMGQEVILRCVPISNHLYFYWYRQILGQKVEFLVSFYNNEISEKSEIFDDQFSVERPDGSNFTLKIRSTKLEDSAMYFCASSPDRGADTQYFGPGTRLTVL.

V and J are TRBV29-1 and TRBJ2-7, with D hard to call. The germline CDR1 and CDR2 sequences are SQVTM and ANQGSEA. The CDR3 spans 12 residues. Trimming shortened V by 0 bases and J by 5 bases, and 8 bases separated the two germline ends. CDR3: CSVEERGHEQYF. CDR3 in DNA: TGCAGCGTTGAAGAGAGAGGCCACGAGCAGTACTTC.

This clone was seen only a few times. The V and J genes are TRBV6-5 and TRBJ1-2, with no clear D. The ends were cut back, 5 bases at V and 5 bases at J, with 9 bases in the middle. This CDR3 region has 12 residues. The germline V gene encodes CDR1 MNHEY and CDR2 SVGAGI. The CDR3 DNA is TGTGCCAGCAGTACCACCCCATATGGCTACACCTTC. Protein: CASSTTPYGYTF.

The chain uses TRBV18 and TRBJ1-4; D remains ambiguous. Germline values: CDR1 KGHSH, CDR2 LQKENI. The CDR3 totals 14 residues. V was cut by 4 bases and J by 0 bases, with 6 bases left in between. The DNA for the CDR3 is TGTGCCAGCTCACTCTCTTCAACTAATGAAAAACTGTTTTTT. This translates into CASSLSSTNEKLFF.

V is TRBV30 and J is TRBJ2-7; D remains unclear. Trimming removed 0 bases from V and 7 bases from J, with 10 bases in between. CDR3 length: 12 amino acids. Germline-derived CDR1 and CDR2 are GTSNPN and SVGIG (reference sequence). In nucleotides, the CDR3 is TGTGCCTGGAGTGTATACAGAGGAGAGCAGTACTTC. It translates to CAWSVYRGEQYF.

The V and J genes are TRBV30 and TRBJ1-1, with 9 bases lining up with TRBD1. J gave up 5 bases and V 2 bases, and 3 bases lay outside the gene matches. The CDR3 extends over 13 amino acids. CDR1 is GTSNPN, CDR2 SVGIG, per germline (reference sequence). The CDR3 sequence is CAWSRDRVTEAFF. DNA for the CDR3: TGTGCCTGGAGTCGGGACAGGGTTACTGAAGCTTTCTTT. Together with reference TRBV30 and TRBJ1-1, the CDR3 gives the full variable domain: SQTIHQWPATLVQPVGSPLSLECTVEGTSNPNLYWYRQAAGRGLQLLFYSVGIGQISSEVPQNLSASRPQDRQFILSSKKLLLSDSGFYLCAWSRDRVTEAFFGQGTRLTVV.

V and J are TRBV27 and TRBJ1-2, with D perhaps matching TRBD1 (5 bases). CDR1 is MNHEY and CDR2 is SMNVEV in the germline V gene (reference sequence). V was pared by 0 bases and J by 3 bases, with 8 bases between. The CDR3 is made up of 14 amino acids. In DNA form, the CDR3 reads TGTGCCAGCAGTTTATCGGGGCAGCACTATGGCTACACCTTC. Its protein product is CASSLSGQHYGYTF.

The chain couples TRBV10-2 to TRBJ2-1; D call uncertain. V lost 3 bases and J 7 bases, leaving 4 bases between the germline ends. The CDR3 has 11 residues. Germline V gene data show CDR1 as WSHSY and CDR2 as SAAADI. The CDR3 sequence is CASSEQNEQFF. Here the CDR3 DNA reads TGCGCCAGCAGTGAACAGAATGAGCAGTTCTTC.

The chain has TRBV2 and TRBJ2-6; TRBD1 matches 9 bases. The trim removed 5 bases at V and 2 bases at J, leaving 1 base unmatched. Germline-derived CDR1 and CDR2 are SNHLY and FYNNEI. The CDR3 runs to 15 residues. CDR3 nucleotide sequence: TGTGCCAGCAGTCGACAGGGGGCTGGGGCCAACGTCCTGACTTTC. Amino acid sequence: CASSRQGAGANVLTF.

This chain connects TRBV29-1 to TRBJ1-4; maybe TRBD1 (5 bases). Germline values: CDR1 SQVTM, CDR2 ANQGSEA. Trimming removed 8 bases at V and 0 bases at J, with 7 bases between. This CDR3 region has 12 residues. DNA of the CDR3: TGCAGCCTGACAGCAACTAATGAAAAACTGTTTTTT. The encoded protein is CSLTATNEKLFF.

This chain uses TRBV10-3 with TRBJ2-7, with D possibly TRBD2 on 5 matching bases. Looked up from germline, CDR1 is ENHRY and CDR2 is SYGVKD. The CDR3 totals 15 residues. V shed 7 bases and J shed 3 bases, with 19 bases lying between them. This CDR3 reads CAIMNGGPGDYEQYF. The CDR3 coding sequence is TGTGCCATCATGAATGGAGGTCCCGGGGACTACGAGCAGTACTTC.

This clone was picked up a small number of times. The V gene is TRBV30, the J gene TRBJ2-3; 8 bases are shared with TRBD2. CDR1 is GTSNPN and CDR2 is SVGIG in the germline V gene (reference sequence). The CDR3 has 12 amino acids. J was trimmed by 11 bases and V by 0 bases; bases with no gene match: 4. The CDR3 DNA sequence: TGTGCCTGGAGTGTACCCAGCGGGAGGCAGTATTTT. It translates to CAWSVPSGRQYF.

There are a few counts of this clone. The V gene is TRBV4-1, the J gene TRBJ2-5, with 7 nucleotides matching TRBD2. The CDR3 loop spans 13 amino acids. Germline CDR1 is MGHRA and CDR2 is YSYEKL. J gave up 5 bases and V 2 bases, and 2 bases lay outside the gene matches. The CDR3 region is CASSQWRGETQYF. CDR3 DNA: TGCGCCAGCAGCCAATGGCGGGGGGAGACCCAGTACTTC.

This clone appeared a few times. V and J are TRBV7-9 and TRBJ2-5, with 7 bases matching TRBD1. This CDR3 has 14 residues. Germline CDR1 and CDR2: SEHNR and FQNEAQ (reference sequence). V was clipped by 5 bases and J by 2 bases; unmatched bases: 5. The CDR3, as DNA: TGTGCCAGCAGCAACCGACAGGGACAAGAGACCCAGTACTTC. This encodes CASSNRQGQETQYF. The full variable domain, rest sourced from reference TRBV7-9 and TRBJ2-5, is DTGVSQNPRHKITKRGQNVTFRCDPISEHNRLYWYRQTLGQGPEFLTYFQNEAQLEKSRLLSDRFSAERPKGSFSTLEIQRTEQGDSAMYLCASSNRQGQETQYFGPGTRLLVL.

The chain couples TRBV7-2 to TRBJ2-1, with unresolved D. V lost 5 bases, J lost 9 bases, and 11 bases lay in between. The CDR3 spans 12 residues. The germline CDR1 and CDR2 sequences are SGHTA and FQGNSA. CDR3 residues: CASSPLRIEQFF. Here the CDR3 DNA reads TGTGCCAGCAGCCCTTTGCGTATTGAGCAGTTCTTC.

In its sample, this clone was seen once. This rearrangement joins TRBV6-5 to TRBJ2-7, with unresolved D. V lost 0 bases to trimming and J lost 3 bases, with 3 bases between them. The CDR3 extends over 12 amino acids. Germline CDR1 and CDR2: MNHEY and SVGAGI. CDR3 coding DNA: TGTGCCAGCAGTTACTCCAGCTACGAGCAGTACTTC. Encoded protein: CASSYSSYEQYF.

This chain joins TRBV5-4 and TRBJ1-2; maybe TRBD1 (5 bases). The CDR3 extends over 17 amino acids. Trimming cost V 4 bases and J 3 bases, with 22 bases left between them. Germline assignment: CDR1 SGHNT and CDR2 YYREEE (reference sequence). CDR3 DNA: TGTGCCAGCAGCGCCCGGACTCTCTGGCGAGGGGACTATGGCTACACCTTC. This encodes CASSARTLWRGDYGYTF.

Worth noting for this clone: At one boundary the junction diverges from the germline segment, which might be a read error. The rearrangement uses TRBV11-2 and TRBJ1-2, with D unclear. Germline lookup yields CDR1 SGHAT and CDR2 FQNNGV. The CDR3 length is 11 residues. The CDR3 region has the DNA TGTGCCAGCAGCTTAGCTAGGGTTTTAAACTTC. Its translation is CASSLARVLNF.

The chain recombines TRBV5-1 with TRBJ1-1; D might be TRBD1 (6 bases). This CDR3 region has 14 residues. Looked up from germline, CDR1 is SGHRS and CDR2 is YFSETQ. The V and J ends lost 4 bases and 3 bases respectively, with 13 bases between them. The CDR3 here is CASSRNRVDTEAFF. The DNA of the CDR3 is TGCGCCAGCAGCCGCAACAGGGTGGACACTGAAGCTTTCTTT.

With regard to this clone: This sequence may be a read error, since a much larger clone differs from it by one base. V and J are TRBV6-6 and TRBJ2-5; D gene uncertain. This CDR3 has 11 amino acids. Trimming left V 6 bases short and J 2 bases short, with 4 bases between. CDR1 and CDR2 (germline): MNHNY, SVGAGI (reference sequence). The CDR3 protein is CASRLQETQYF. CDR3 DNA sequence: TGTGCCAGCAGATTACAAGAGACCCAGTACTTC.

V and J are TRBV19 and TRBJ1-1; D might be TRBD1 (6 bases). Germline lookup yields CDR1 LNHDA and CDR2 SQIVND (reference sequence). The V end lost 7 bases, the J end lost 0 bases, and 21 bases lay between the germline ends. This CDR3 is 17 amino acids long. Here the CDR3 reads CASNPKPGQTLNTEAFF. In DNA form, the CDR3 reads TGTGCCAGTAACCCGAAACCGGGACAAACCTTGAACACTGAAGCTTTCTTT.

The rearrangement links TRBV7-2 to TRBJ1-4; D remains ambiguous. Trimming left V 5 bases short and J 4 bases short, with 14 bases between. Germline CDR1 is SGHTA and CDR2 is FQGNSA. The CDR3 loop spans 15 amino acids. CDR3 in DNA: TGTGCCAGCAGCCAAACCGGGGAACTTAATGAAAAACTGTTTTTT. Translated: CASSQTGELNEKLFF.

The CDR3 sequence: CSVVHCFSGNTIYF. The CDR3, as DNA: TGCAGCGTTGTTCATTGCTTTTCTGGAAACACCATATATTTT. This chain links TRBV29-1 with TRBJ1-3, with D hard to call. CDR1 and CDR2 from the germline V gene are SQVTM and ANQGSEA. The CDR3 loop spans 14 amino acids. Trimming stripped 4 bases from V and 1 base from J, with 11 bases between.